This T cell receptor (beta chain) came from a study of control samples from healthy donors and cancer patients. Germline CDR1 reads LNHDA; CDR2 reads SQIVND (reference sequence). The germline V and J ends were trimmed by 10 bases and 0 bases, with 12 bases remaining between them. CDR3 length: 13 residues. This table comes from immunoSEQ multiplex PCR, and its TCRdb copy is limited to in-frame clones, with some not included. The sample includes roughly 100,000 clones, around 90% of them seen just once. Sample: blood. This rearrangement joins TRBV19 to TRBJ1-2; D is uncertain. The sequence came from a woman aged 18-35 years in good health. CDR3 in amino acids: CAIGPGANYGYTF. In DNA, the CDR3 is TGTGCCATAGGTCCCGGAGCTAACTATGGCTACACCTTC.